This TCR beta chain came from a study of cytomegalovirus exposure and HLA in healthy donors. Note on this clone: The antigen is unknown.

Findings and limits, study-wide: A later analysis by the authors found several of the most significant clusters apparently linked to common viral pathogens. Researchers had no immune exposure information except CMV serostatus available. A later analysis associated 15,000 or so TCR beta sequences with HLA alleles at a 0.05 false discovery rate.

Primers: 60 Vbeta forward and 13 Jbeta reverse. The repertoire was sequenced with immunoSEQ multiplex PCR; TCRdb's copy has only in-frame clones and lacks some. This sample has 200,000 to 300,000 clones, with approximately 85% found just once. Sequences were obtained from PBMCs. This TCR was recovered from a woman in her thirties or forties in good health and CMV-seropositive.

The CDR3 loop is CASRFQGLTDTQYF. CDR3 DNA: TGTGCCAGTAGGTTTCAGGGGTTGACAGATACGCAGTATTTT. The chain combines TRBV19 with TRBJ2-3, with D maybe TRBD1 (6 bases). Trimming cost V 6 bases and J 3 bases, with 13 bases left between them. The CDR3 contains 14 residues. CDR1 and CDR2 (germline): LNHDA, SQIVND (reference sequence).